Given below is one TCR beta chain in context. Using immunoSEQ multiplex PCR, the repertoire was profiled, and TCRdb retains in-frame clones only, with some absent. In the table there are 10,000 to 13,000 clones, approximately 80% of which are singletons. The data are from a study of T cell repertoires in MIS-A myocarditis. Germline V gene lookup returns CDR1 SGHKS and CDR2 YYEKEE (reference sequence). CDR3 length equals 13 residues. Trimming took off 4 bases at V and 10 bases at J, with 17 bases between the two ends. V usage is TRBV5-5 and J usage is TRBJ1-1; D gene unclear. This sequence originates from a man aged 18-30 years with fulminant myocarditis from multisystem inflammatory syndrome in adults (MIS-A) after COVID-19. Sequencing input: right ventricle heart tissue obtained at autopsy. As DNA, the CDR3 is TGTGCCAGCAGCCGCACCGACCGCCAAGCAGCTTTCTTT. This codes for CASSRTDRQAAFF.